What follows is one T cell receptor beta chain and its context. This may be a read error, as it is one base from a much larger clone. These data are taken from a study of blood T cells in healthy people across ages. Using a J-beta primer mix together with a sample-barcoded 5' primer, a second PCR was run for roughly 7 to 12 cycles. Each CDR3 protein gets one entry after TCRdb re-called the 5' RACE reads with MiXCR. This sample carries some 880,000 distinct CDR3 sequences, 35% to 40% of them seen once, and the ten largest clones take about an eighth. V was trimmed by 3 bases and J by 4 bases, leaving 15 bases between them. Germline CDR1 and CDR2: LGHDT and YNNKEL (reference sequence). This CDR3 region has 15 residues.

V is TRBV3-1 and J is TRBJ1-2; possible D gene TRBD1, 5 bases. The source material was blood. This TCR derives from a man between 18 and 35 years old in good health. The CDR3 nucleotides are TGTGCCAGCAGCCATCCCGAGGAGGGGATCTATGGCTACACCTTC. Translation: CASSHPEEGIYGYTF.